The 23 T cell receptor beta chains given below trace back to one sample, sequenced in a study of blood T cell repertoires in COVID-19. Generated by immunoSEQ multiplex PCR, the TCRdb table keeps only in-frame clones and is missing some. The sample has tens of thousands of clones, more than 75% seen once. Material for sequencing was peripheral blood. These receptor sequences come from a man aged 35 to 55 with COVID-19, enrolled during active disease.

This chain uses TRBV10-2 with TRBJ2-3; 8 bases agree with TRBD1. CDR3 length: 15 residues. Germline CDR1 and CDR2: WSHSY and SAAADI. V gave up 11 bases and J gave up 2 bases; unmatched junction bases: 12. As DNA, the CDR3 is TGCGCCGCCTCCGCTCAGGGGGCCCACACAGATACGCAGTATTTT. It is translated as CAASAQGAHTDTQYF.

The gene calls are TRBV10-1 and TRBJ2-3, with 9 positions matching TRBD2. This CDR3 is built from 16 residues. V dropped 0 bases and J dropped 3; count of bases not matched to a gene: 4. From germline, CDR1 is WNHNN and CDR2 SYGVQD (reference sequence). DNA for the CDR3: TGCGCCAGCAGTGAGTCGCGGGGGGGCAGGACAGATACGCAGTATTTT. It encodes CASSESRGGRTDTQYF.

The gene calls are TRBV6-1 and TRBJ1-2, with TRBD1 matching 9 bases. The CDR3 covers 15 residues. V shed 0 bases, J shed 5 bases, and the junction held 4 bases outside the gene matches. Germline V CDR1 and CDR2: MNHNS, SASEGT. CDR3: CASSEADRGGYGYTF. The CDR3 nucleotides are TGTGCCAGCAGTGAAGCGGACAGGGGTGGGTATGGCTACACCTTC.

The chain combines TRBV11-2 with TRBJ2-7, with TRBD2 matching 12 bases. With V trimmed by 5 bases and J by 7 bases, 9 bases remained unmatched. The CDR3 consists of 15 residues. CDR1 is SGHAT, CDR2 FQNNGV, per germline. The CDR3 reads CASSPTSGGPWEQYF. The CDR3, as DNA: TGTGCCAGCAGCCCAACTAGCGGGGGGCCGTGGGAGCAGTACTTC.

The chain recombines TRBV2 with TRBJ1-5; TRBD1 is a possible D gene (6 bases). The length of the CDR3 is 15 residues. Germline V gives CDR1 SNHLY, CDR2 FYNNEI. V lost 5 bases and J lost 2, with 13 bases in between. Written as DNA, the CDR3 is TGTGCCAGCAGTTACGGACAGACGGGCAATCAGCCCCAGCATTTT. Translating gives CASSYGQTGNQPQHF. The entire variable domain, with the rest obtained from reference TRBV2 and TRBJ1-5, is as follows: EPEVTQTPSHQVTQMGQEVILRCVPISNHLYFYWYRQILGQKVEFLVSFYNNEISEKSEIFDDQFSVERPDGSNFTLKIRSTKLEDSAMYFCASSYGQTGNQPQHFGDGTRLSIL.

V usage is TRBV3-1 (or the pseudogene TRBV3-2) and J usage is TRBJ2-7; 8 bases agree with TRBD1. Losses at the gene ends were 1 base for V and 5 bases for J; bases not matched to a gene: 7. Germline CDR1 reads LGHDT; CDR2 reads YNNKEL (reference sequence). The CDR3 consists of 15 residues. The CDR3 DNA follows: TGTGCCAGCAGCCAAGTACAGGGGGGCGACGACGAGCAGTACTTC. It encodes CASSQVQGGDDEQYF.

This chain connects TRBV5-1 to TRBJ2-7, with D possibly being TRBD2 (5 bases). This CDR3 is built from 16 residues. Germline CDR1 is SGHRS and CDR2 is YFSETQ. V was pared by 0 bases and J by 7 bases, with 20 bases between. The CDR3 nucleotides read TGCGCCAGCAGCTTGGGTGGGGAGCCCTCCCAAGGAGAGCAGTACTTC. Protein product: CASSLGGEPSQGEQYF.

The V call is TRBV6-5, the J call TRBJ1-5; D perhaps matches TRBD1 (5 bases). V lost 4 bases, J lost 0 bases, and 10 bases lay in between. There are 15 residues in the CDR3. Per germline, CDR1 MNHEY and CDR2 SVGAGI. The CDR3 coding sequence is TGTGCCAGCAGTTTAGAGACAGATAGCAATCAGCCCCAGCATTTT. Translation gives CASSLETDSNQPQHF.

The genes are TRBV7-7 and TRBJ2-2, with 8 nucleotides matching TRBD1. Looked up from germline, CDR1 is SSHAT and CDR2 is FNYEAQ (reference sequence). V gave up 4 bases and J gave up 5 bases; unmatched junction bases: 3. There are 14 residues in the CDR3. CDR3 sequence (DNA): TGTGCCAGCAGCTCAGGGGGCGCGACCGGGGAGCTGTTTTTT. This translates into CASSSGGATGELFF.

The table lists this clone with a count of one. V is TRBV5-4 and J is TRBJ1-6; D perhaps matches TRBD1 (5 bases). The CDR3 has 15 amino acids. V was trimmed by 2 bases and J by 8 bases, leaving 14 bases between them. Germline values: CDR1 SGHNT, CDR2 YYREEE (reference sequence). This chain's CDR3 is CASSLTWQGDSPLHF. DNA for the CDR3: TGTGCCAGCAGCTTAACATGGCAGGGTGATTCACCCCTCCACTTT.

The CDR3 nucleotides read TGTGCCAGTAGTACCTGGGACAGGGGGCTCGGCACTGAAGCTTTCTTT. Translating gives CASSTWDRGLGTEAFF. The V and J genes are TRBV19 and TRBJ1-1; TRBD1 matches 12 bases. Trimming removed 4 bases from V and 4 bases from J; junction bases left unmatched: 7. Germline V gives CDR1 LNHDA, CDR2 SQIVND (reference sequence). The CDR3 is 16 residues long.

The chain links TRBV4-2 to TRBJ2-3; 9 bases agree with TRBD1. In germline, CDR1 is LGHNA, CDR2 YNFKEQ. The CDR3 extends over 16 amino acids. The V segment lost 1 base and the J segment 2 bases; nucleotides outside the gene matches: 4. The CDR3 region has the DNA TGTGCCAGCAGCCAAGTTGGACAGGGGATCACAGATACGCAGTATTTT. This gives the protein CASSQVGQGITDTQYF.

This chain uses TRBV9 with TRBJ2-5; TRBD2 matches at 13 bases. With V trimmed by 5 bases and J by 1 base, 5 bases remained unmatched. This CDR3 has 16 residues. CDR1 SGDLS and CDR2 YYNGEE come from the germline V gene. DNA of the CDR3: TGTGCCAGCAGTACTAGACTAGCGGGGGGCCAAGAGACCCAGTACTTC. Protein sequence: CASSTRLAGGQETQYF. The full variable domain, completed using reference TRBV9 and TRBJ2-5, is DSGVTQTPKHLITATGQRVTLRCSPRSGDLSVYWYQQSLDQGLQFLIQYYNGEERAKGNILERFSAQQFPDLHSELNLSSLELGDSALYFCASSTRLAGGQETQYFGPGTRLLVL.

The chain employs TRBV6-6 and TRBJ2-1; 7 bases are shared with TRBD1. V gave up 8 bases and J gave up 7 bases; unmatched junction bases: 11. This CDR3 has 14 residues. Germline lookup yields CDR1 MNHNY and CDR2 SVGAGI (reference sequence). CDR3 coding DNA: TGTGCCAGCTGTTGCAGGGGGAATTTGAATGAGCAGTTCTTC. This gives the protein CASCCRGNLNEQFF.

This chain uses TRBV18 with TRBJ1-2; D gene unclear. The CDR3 spans 12 residues. V lost 3 bases, J lost 6 bases, and 8 bases lay in between. The V gene's germline CDR1 is KGHSH and CDR2 LQKENI. The CDR3 sequence: CASSPGRDGYTF. The CDR3 DNA is TGTGCCAGCTCACCGGGGAGGGATGGCTACACCTTC.

Only a few counts were recorded for this clone. The V call is TRBV15, the J call TRBJ2-1; D is possibly TRBD1 (5 bases). CDR3 length: 11 residues. The V end lost 0 bases, the J end lost 12 bases, and 6 bases lay between the germline ends. Germline V gene lookup returns CDR1 LNHNV and CDR2 YYDKDF (reference sequence). The CDR3 spells CATSRDGAQFF. DNA for the CDR3: TGTGCCACCAGCAGAGATGGGGCGCAGTTCTTC. Looking up the rest from reference TRBV15 and TRBJ2-1 gives the full variable domain: DAMVIQNPRYQVTQFGKPVTLSCSQTLNHNVMYWYQQKSSQAPKLLFHYYDKDFNNEADTPDNFQSRRPNTSFCFLDIRSPGLGDTAMYLCATSRDGAQFFGPGTRLTVL.

This sequence joins TRBV30 and TRBJ2-3; 15 positions agree with TRBD2. Trimming cost V 8 bases and J 8 bases; bases outside gene matches: 11. Germline loops: CDR1 GTSNPN, CDR2 SVGIG (reference sequence). This CDR3 comprises 15 residues. DNA of the CDR3: TGTGCCCATCATCCTGGGACTAGCGGGGGGAGTACGCAGTATTTT. It is translated as CAHHPGTSGGSTQYF.

V gene TRBV27 combines with J gene TRBJ1-5, with TRBD1 identical over 7 bases. After removal of 4 bases from V and 0 bases from J, the junction contained 9 bases not matched to a gene. Germline lookup yields CDR1 MNHEY and CDR2 SMNVEV (reference sequence). The CDR3 extends over 17 amino acids. The CDR3 protein is CASSSRDSPYSNQPQHF. In nucleotides, the CDR3 is TGTGCCAGCAGTTCAAGGGACAGTCCCTATAGCAATCAGCCCCAGCATTTT.

This clone has only one observation. The chain recombines TRBV4-1 with TRBJ1-5; D uncertain. The CDR3 spans 14 residues. Germline V gene lookup returns CDR1 MGHRA and CDR2 YSYEKL. The germline V and J ends were trimmed by 1 base and 6 bases, with 10 bases remaining between them. For the CDR3, the DNA is TGCGCCAGCAGCCAAGGGCTTCCGGGTCAGCCCCAGCATTTT. It is translated as CASSQGLPGQPQHF.

This chain connects TRBV3-1 (or the pseudogene TRBV3-2) to TRBJ1-2; the D gene is possibly TRBD1 (5 bases). Per germline, CDR1 LGHDT and CDR2 YNNKEL (reference sequence). Trimming cost V 0 bases and J 7 bases, with 15 bases left between them. This CDR3 spans 15 amino acids. The CDR3 loop reads CASSQDGGISGGYTF. The CDR3 DNA reads as TGTGCCAGCAGCCAAGACGGGGGAATCTCGGGTGGCTACACCTTC.

This clone has just one count. The chain employs TRBV5-8 and TRBJ1-1; no firm D call. The CDR3 sequence is 13 residues long. The V gene's germline CDR1 is SGHTS and CDR2 YDEGEE. V dropped 2 bases and J dropped 7 bases, with 12 bases sitting between them. DNA for the CDR3: TGTGCCAGCAGCTTCGGGGTTAACGTTGAAGCTTTCTTT. Translating gives CASSFGVNVEAFF. The full variable domain, in which reference TRBV5-8 and TRBJ1-1 provide the parts outside the CDR3, is EAGVTQSPTHLIKTRGQQATLRCSPISGHTSVYWYQQALGLGLQFLLWYDEGEERNRGNFPPRFSGRQFPNYSSELNVNALELEDSALYLCASSFGVNVEAFFGQGTRLTVV.

This chain joins TRBV19 and TRBJ2-3; 12 bases fit TRBD2. In germline, CDR1 is LNHDA, CDR2 SQIVND (reference sequence). Unmatched junction bases numbered 16, after V lost 5 bases and J lost 4 bases. The CDR3 runs 19 residues. The CDR3: CASSAPSSGGAEESDTQYF. In DNA, the CDR3 is TGTGCCAGTAGTGCCCCCTCTAGCGGGGGGGCCGAAGAATCAGATACGCAGTATTTT.

This clone was counted a single time. The chain recombines TRBV29-1 with TRBJ1-1; perhaps TRBD1 as D (5 bases). This CDR3 is built from 15 residues. V lost 7 bases to trimming and J lost 2 bases, with 20 bases between them. Germline CDR1 and CDR2: SQVTM and ANQGSEA. CDR3 loop: CSARGSGRTNTEAFF. For the CDR3, the DNA is TGCAGCGCGCGGGGGAGTGGACGGACAAACACTGAAGCTTTCTTT. The whole variable domain, filled in from reference TRBV29-1 and TRBJ1-1, reads SAVISQKPSRDICQRGTSLTIQCQVDSQVTMMFWYRQQPGQSLTLIATANQGSEATYESGFVIDKFPISRPNLTFSTLTVSNMSPEDSSIYLCSARGSGRTNTEAFFGQGTRLTVV.